The 28 T cell receptor beta chains below were found in one sample sequenced in a study of T cells in localized non-small cell lung cancer. The protocol was immunoSEQ multiplex PCR, while the TCRdb copy is restricted to in-frame clones and leaves out a portion. The repertoire has fewer than 60,000 clones, around 81% of them found once; the top ten carry roughly 21%. The input for sequencing was peripheral blood, taken before any cancer treatment. The source of these receptors is a female donor at least 60 years old with stage II squamous cell lung carcinoma.

The V gene is TRBV19, the J gene TRBJ1-1; weak D call: TRBD1 (6 bases). The CDR3 has 15 amino acids. With 7 bases removed from V and 0 bases from J, the gap between germline ends came to 15 bases. Germline assignment: CDR1 LNHDA and CDR2 SQIVND (reference sequence). CDR3 sequence reads: CASNFRGGMNTEAFF. The CDR3 DNA reads TGTGCCAGTAACTTCAGGGGAGGGATGAACACTGAAGCTTTCTTT. Filled out from reference TRBV19 and TRBJ1-1, the complete variable domain reads DGGITQSPKYLFRKEGQNVTLSCEQNLNHDAMYWYRQDPGQGLRLIYYSQIVNDFQKGDIAEGYSVSREKKESFPLTVTSAQKNPTAFYLCASNFRGGMNTEAFFGQGTRLTVV.

The rearrangement uses TRBV7-3 and TRBJ1-4, with 8 bases identical to TRBD1. This CDR3 has 13 residues. Germline lookup yields CDR1 SGHTA and CDR2 FQGTGA. The V segment lost 5 bases and the J segment 7 bases; nucleotides outside the gene matches: 3. The CDR3 reads CASSPTGGEKLFF. CDR3 coding DNA: TGTGCCAGCAGCCCTACAGGGGGTGAAAAACTGTTTTTT.

This clone occurred a few times. The chain couples TRBV30 to TRBJ2-5, with a possible D match to TRBD2 (5 bases). Germline V gene sequence: CDR1 GTSNPN, CDR2 SVGIG (reference sequence). The CDR3 is 14 amino acids. V lost 4 bases and J lost 0, with 12 bases in between. For the CDR3, the DNA is TGTGCCTGGACGGTAGGACTGTACCAAGAGACCCAGTACTTC. Translated, it gives CAWTVGLYQETQYF.

The chain recombines TRBV5-8 with TRBJ1-1; 8 bases match TRBD1. The V gene end was trimmed by 3 bases and the J gene end by 1 base; junction bases not matched to a gene: 5. The CDR3 contains 15 residues. Germline CDR1 SGHTS, CDR2 YDEGEE. CDR3 sequence reads: CASSSSGQGNTEAFF. The CDR3, as DNA: TGTGCCAGCAGCTCTAGTGGACAGGGGAACACTGAAGCTTTCTTT.

V gene TRBV12-5 combines with J gene TRBJ1-5; TRBD1 matches 11 bases. The CDR3 is 14 amino acids. Per the germline V gene, CDR1 is LGHNT and CDR2 is FRNRAP. V shed 3 bases and J 6 bases; nucleotides not matched to a gene: 1. CDR3 coding DNA: TGTGCTAGTGGTTTAGGACAGGGGGCTCAGCCCCAGCATTTT. This sequence encodes CASGLGQGAQPQHF.

This chain connects TRBV4-3 to TRBJ1-6, with TRBD1 identical over 7 bases. The V gene's germline CDR1 is LGHNA and CDR2 YSLEER. Trimming removed 1 base from V and 7 bases from J; junction bases left unmatched: 4. The CDR3 consists of 15 residues. The CDR3 is CASSQGQGTNSPLHF. CDR3 bases: TGCGCCAGCAGCCAAGGACAGGGCACCAATTCACCCCTCCACTTT.

The genes are TRBV7-3 and TRBJ2-3, with 7 bases matching TRBD1. The CDR3 is made up of 14 amino acids. Germline values: CDR1 SGHTA, CDR2 FQGTGA. Trimming took 2 bases from V and 6 from J; bases not matched to a gene: 5. The DNA of the CDR3 is TGTGCCAGCAGCTTATCCCCACAGGGGGATACGCAGTATTTT. Amino acids: CASSLSPQGDTQYF.

DNA for the CDR3: TGTGCCAGCAGACCAGACAGGGTCAGCTCCTACGAGCAGTACTTC. Its translation is CASRPDRVSSYEQYF. V usage is TRBV6-5 and J usage is TRBJ2-7, with 7 bases fitting TRBD1. CDR3 length: 15 amino acids. CDR1 and CDR2 from the germline V gene are MNHEY and SVGAGI. Trimming at V came to 6 bases and at J to 0 bases, leaving 8 bases not matched to a gene.

The chain is built from TRBV4-2 and TRBJ1-2; D gene unclear. The CDR3 runs to 14 residues. V was shortened by 0 bases and J by 8 bases, with 13 bases between the two germline ends. Germline-derived CDR1 and CDR2 are LGHNA and YNFKEQ. CDR3 amino acids: CASSQDALLSGYTF. The CDR3, as DNA: TGTGCCAGCAGCCAAGATGCCCTGTTGTCAGGCTACACCTTC.

The chain has TRBV7-2 and TRBJ1-1; a weak D match, TRBD1 (6 bases). CDR3 length equals 15 residues. V dropped 4 bases and J dropped 1 base, with 13 bases sitting between them. Germline CDR1 SGHTA, CDR2 FQGNSA. CDR3 coding DNA: TGTGCCAGCAGCTCGGGATCCAGGGGGAACACTGAAGCTTTCTTT. As protein: CASSSGSRGNTEAFF.

This clone appeared once. The chain employs TRBV6-5 and TRBJ1-1, with a possible D match to TRBD1 (6 bases). CDR1 and CDR2 from the germline V gene are MNHEY and SVGAGI. The CDR3 is made up of 13 amino acids. Trimming left V 1 base short and J 5 bases short, with 8 bases between. Here the CDR3 DNA reads TGTGCCAGCAGTTACTTGAGGGGGACTGAAGCTTTCTTT. It yields the protein CASSYLRGTEAFF.

The V gene is TRBV7-2, the J gene TRBJ1-1, with D possibly being TRBD1 (5 bases). Germline V gene lookup returns CDR1 SGHTA and CDR2 FQGNSA. With 2 bases removed from V and 4 bases from J, the gap between germline ends came to 8 bases. This CDR3 comprises 13 residues. CDR3: CASSLQGPTEAFF. Here the CDR3 DNA reads TGTGCCAGCAGCTTACAGGGCCCCACTGAAGCTTTCTTT. The full variable domain, with the rest looked up from reference TRBV7-2 and TRBJ1-1, is GAGVSQSPSNKVTEKGKDVELRCDPISGHTALYWYRQSLGQGLEFLIYFQGNSAPDKSGLPSDRFSAERTGGSVSTLTIQRTQQEDSAVYLCASSLQGPTEAFFGQGTRLTVV.

The chain uses TRBV7-9 and TRBJ2-2; D might be TRBD1 or TRBD2, each matching 6 bases. Looked up from germline, CDR1 is SEHNR and CDR2 is FQNEAQ (reference sequence). V was trimmed by 7 bases and J by 3 bases, leaving 15 bases between them. This CDR3 region has 15 residues. CDR3 protein: CASTSMGGDTGELFF. Here the CDR3 DNA reads TGTGCCAGCACCTCCATGGGGGGCGACACCGGGGAGCTGTTTTTT.

The chain recombines TRBV19 with TRBJ1-1; no reliable D call. This CDR3 has 11 residues. V lost 6 bases to trimming and J lost 3 bases, with 5 bases between them. Germline assignment: CDR1 LNHDA and CDR2 SQIVND (reference sequence). The CDR3 protein is CASRGYTEAFF. In DNA form, the CDR3 reads TGTGCCAGTAGGGGGTACACTGAAGCTTTCTTT.

The V and J genes are TRBV5-4 and TRBJ2-2; D assignment may be TRBD1 or TRBD2 (6 bases each). From germline, CDR1 is SGHNT and CDR2 YYREEE (reference sequence). V was trimmed by 6 bases and J by 7 bases, leaving 28 bases between them. There are 18 residues in the CDR3. The CDR3 DNA reads TGTGCCAGCACCCGCCGACCGGGGGAAGGGGGTGTCCGCGGGGAGCTGTTTTTT. Translated: CASTRRPGEGGVRGELFF. Looking up the rest from reference TRBV5-4 and TRBJ2-2 gives the full variable domain: ETGVTQSPTHLIKTRGQQVTLRCSSQSGHNTVSWYQQALGQGPQFIFQYYREEENGRGNFPPRFSGLQFPNYSSELNVNALELDDSALYLCASTRRPGEGGVRGELFFGEGSRLTVL.

The chain employs TRBV29-1 and TRBJ2-7, with D unclear. Germline CDR1 and CDR2: SQVTM and ANQGSEA. Between the trimmed V and J ends, which lost 0 bases and 6 bases, there was a span of 6 bases. The CDR3 covers 11 residues. The CDR3 spells CSVEDPPEQYF. CDR3 coding DNA: TGCAGCGTTGAAGATCCGCCCGAGCAGTACTTC.

V gene TRBV10-2 combines with J gene TRBJ1-4; TRBD1 might be the D (6 bases). The length of the CDR3 is 13 residues. Germline loops: CDR1 WSHSY, CDR2 SAAADI. V lost 6 bases and J 6 bases, leaving 11 bases between the germline ends. In DNA, the CDR3 is TGCGCCAGCAGCCGACAGGCCCATGAAAAACTGTTTTTT. Translation: CASSRQAHEKLFF.

V is TRBV5-8 and J is TRBJ2-1; 7 bases agree with TRBD1. Germline assignment: CDR1 SGHTS and CDR2 YDEGEE. The V segment lost 0 bases and the J segment 1 base; nucleotides outside the gene matches: 1. The CDR3 extends over 15 amino acids. The CDR3 nucleotides read TGTGCCAGCAGCTTGGACAGGGGATCCTACAATGAGCAGTTCTTC. Its translation: CASSLDRGSYNEQFF.

The V gene is TRBV6-5, the J gene TRBJ1-3; the D is unclear. This CDR3 is built from 14 residues. Germline V gene data show CDR1 as MNHEY and CDR2 as SVGAGI. Trimming pared 9 bases from V and 1 base from J, leaving 13 bases between. For the CDR3, the DNA is TGTGCCAGAGGTCGGAGGTTGTCTGGAAACACCATATATTTT. Protein product: CARGRRLSGNTIYF.

V and J are TRBV27 and TRBJ1-2; 7 bases line up with TRBD1. V gave up 5 bases and J gave up 7 bases; unmatched junction bases: 10. The CDR3 runs to 14 residues. Germline CDR1 is MNHEY and CDR2 is SMNVEV (reference sequence). The CDR3 nucleotides are TGTGCCAGCAGTACGGCCGGGACAGTCGGTGGCTACACCTTC. This encodes CASSTAGTVGGYTF.

This chain connects TRBV5-1 to TRBJ2-3, with D unresolved. The CDR3 has 19 amino acids. The V end lost 2 bases, the J end lost 4 bases, and 26 bases lay between the germline ends. The germline gives CDR1 SGHRS, CDR2 YFSETQ. The CDR3 DNA reads TGCGCCAGCAGCTTCCTGCCCGAATGGACGGGTACTAAGGCAGATACGCAGTATTTT. This translates into CASSFLPEWTGTKADTQYF.

The V gene is TRBV2, the J gene TRBJ1-1; D gene unclear. The V and J ends lost 2 bases and 2 bases respectively, with 9 bases between them. Germline CDR1 and CDR2: SNHLY and FYNNEI. The CDR3 totals 14 residues. CDR3 in amino acids: CASSEQILNTEAFF. The DNA for the CDR3 is TGTGCCAGCAGTGAACAGATTCTCAACACTGAAGCTTTCTTT.

V usage is TRBV5-1 and J usage is TRBJ2-3; D perhaps matches TRBD1 (6 bases). The CDR3 is made up of 14 amino acids. The V end was cut by 7 bases, the J end by 0 bases, with 12 bases between. CDR1 is SGHRS, CDR2 YFSETQ, per germline. Here the CDR3 reads CASAQGSSTDTQYF. Here the CDR3 DNA reads TGCGCCAGCGCTCAGGGGTCCAGCACAGATACGCAGTATTTT.

The genes are TRBV7-2 and TRBJ2-7; TRBD2 matches 14 bases. The length of the CDR3 is 16 residues. Unmatched junction bases numbered 5, after V lost 1 base and J lost 6 bases. Germline CDR1 is SGHTA and CDR2 is FQGNSA. CDR3 protein: CASSLVAGTSGGEQYF. The CDR3 bases are TGTGCCAGCAGCTTAGTAGCCGGGACTAGCGGGGGCGAGCAGTACTTC.

This clone was counted a few times. The rearrangement links TRBV7-9 to TRBJ2-1; maybe TRBD2 (7 bases). The V end was cut by 4 bases, the J end by 2 bases, with 12 bases between. The CDR3 runs to 15 residues. In germline, CDR1 is SEHNR, CDR2 FQNEAQ (reference sequence). CDR3 nucleotides: TGTGCCAGCAGCTCCCCGGGGGGCCCCTACAATGAGCAGTTCTTC. Translation gives CASSSPGGPYNEQFF. Full variable domain (remainder filled in from reference TRBV7-9 and TRBJ2-1): DTGVSQNPRHKITKRGQNVTFRCDPISEHNRLYWYRQTLGQGPEFLTYFQNEAQLEKSRLLSDRFSAERPKGSFSTLEIQRTEQGDSAMYLCASSSPGGPYNEQFFGPGTRLTVL.

The chain carries TRBV7-8 and TRBJ1-5; a possible D gene is TRBD1 (6 bases). CDR3 size: 16 residues. V lost 4 bases, J lost 4 bases, and 17 bases lay in between. From germline, CDR1 is SGHVS and CDR2 FQNEAQ. Here the CDR3 reads CASSYVTGRSNQPQHF. The CDR3 nucleotides are TGTGCCAGCAGCTATGTGACAGGCAGGAGTAATCAGCCCCAGCATTTT.

This chain links TRBV6-6 with TRBJ1-2, with 8 bases that match TRBD1. CDR3 length: 14 amino acids. V lost 6 bases and J lost 3; bases outside the gene matches: 6. CDR1 and CDR2 from the germline V gene are MNHNY and SVGAGI (reference sequence). CDR3 nucleotide sequence: TGTGCCAGCAGCCGGGGGGGACAGGACTATGGCTACACCTTC. Amino acid sequence: CASSRGGQDYGYTF.

The J gene is TRBJ2-7, the V gene TRBV14; possibly TRBD1 for D (6 bases). The V end was cut by 1 base, the J end by 6 bases, with 16 bases between. In germline, CDR1 is SGHDN, CDR2 FVKESK. This CDR3 has 15 amino acids. Written as DNA, the CDR3 is TGTGCCAGCAGCCAAGTACCAGGGGTTTTGTCCGAGCAGTACTTC. Translation gives CASSQVPGVLSEQYF.